This T cell receptor beta chain was obtained from a study of CD8 T cells in ankylosing spondylitis. Findings and limits, study-wide: Roughly 8 highly homologous variants formed a TCR beta motif that appeared characteristic of ankylosing spondylitis blood. There was reportedly significant enrichment of clones that were disease-linked in matched ankylosing spondylitis synovial fluid. Prior work had noted some motif variants in reactive arthritis blood and synovial fluid.

A word on this clonotype: Its antigen is unidentified.

Germline CDR1 KGHDR, CDR2 SFDVKD. Trimming removed 4 bases from V and 7 bases from J; junction bases left unmatched: 9. CDR3 size: 17 residues. With molecular barcodes, quantitative 5'-RACE was used to make the TCR beta libraries. TCRdb reprocessed the 5' RACE reads with MiXCR, giving one entry per CDR3 protein. The repertoire holds over 450,000 distinct CDR3 sequences, with roughly 13% as singletons. The sequence derives from a male donor with ankylosing spondylitis. The chain combines TRBV24-1 with TRBJ2-7; 16 bases are shared with TRBD2. The sample comprised blood, either unsorted or a sorted T cell fraction (not recorded which). The CDR3, as DNA: TGTGCCACCAGTGACGCCGGGACTAGCGGGAGGGCAGTTGAGCAGTACTTC. This encodes CATSDAGTSGRAVEQYF.